One sample yielded the 24 T cell receptor beta chains listed below, sequenced in a study of PD-L1 blockade in urothelial cancer. Profiled with immunoSEQ multiplex PCR; TCRdb holds only in-frame clones, not every one. This sample has about 49,000 clones; about four fifths occur once, and the top ten carry 10%. Noted time point: pretreatment peripheral blood. The sequenced sample was PBMCs, obtained around atezolizumab (anti-PD-L1) treatment. All receptors derive from a man between 65 and 85 years old with urothelial cancer.

Remarks on this clone: The same CDR3 also results from other DNA sequences found in this sample. The V gene is TRBV5-1, the J gene TRBJ1-2; the match to TRBD1 covers 8 bases. The J segment lost 8 bases and the V segment lost 4 bases, leaving 7 bases of the junction unmatched. The CDR3 spans 13 residues. Germline CDR1 SGHRS, CDR2 YFSETQ. CDR3: CASSLGQGEGYTF. The CDR3 DNA sequence: TGCGCCAGCAGCCTCGGACAGGGAGAGGGCTACACCTTC.

The chain has TRBV5-1 and TRBJ2-5; 8 bases align to TRBD1. V lost 4 bases, J lost 6 bases, and 11 bases stayed unmatched. Germline CDR1 SGHRS, CDR2 YFSETQ. This CDR3 has 15 amino acids. CDR3 in DNA: TGCGCCAGCAGCACAGGACAGGGACGGTGGAAGACCCAGTACTTC. The encoded protein is CASSTGQGRWKTQYF.

The chain uses TRBV7-9 and TRBJ2-2, with D perhaps TRBD1 (5 bases). Germline CDR1 SEHNR, CDR2 FQNEAQ (reference sequence). The CDR3 totals 14 residues. The ends were cut back, 5 bases at V and 4 bases at J, with 11 bases in the middle. CDR3 region: CASSPGYSTGELFF. Written as DNA, the CDR3 is TGTGCCAGCAGCCCAGGGTATTCCACCGGGGAGCTGTTTTTT.

The chain carries TRBV7-9 and TRBJ2-3; 7 nucleotides agree with TRBD2. J lost 5 bases, V lost 5 bases, and 4 bases had no gene match. CDR1 and CDR2 (germline): SEHNR, FQNEAQ (reference sequence). The CDR3 totals 13 residues. CDR3 sequence: CASSLLARDTQYF. CDR3 nucleotide sequence: TGTGCCAGCAGCCTACTAGCGAGAGATACGCAGTATTTT.

The chain couples TRBV7-6 to TRBJ2-7; TRBD2 agrees at 13 bases. V was clipped by 1 base and J by 5 bases; unmatched bases: 5. Germline assignment: CDR1 SGHVS and CDR2 FNYEAQ. The length of the CDR3 is 16 residues. This CDR3 is CASSLDGTSGIHEQYF. Here the CDR3 DNA reads TGTGCCAGCAGCTTAGATGGGACTAGCGGGATCCACGAGCAGTACTTC.

In this sample, this clone turned up a few times. Sequence at one end of the junction differs from germline and may be a read error. The rearrangement links TRBV2 to TRBJ1-1; D remains unclear. Germline CDR1 and CDR2: SNHLY and FYNNEI. This CDR3 comprises 9 residues. This CDR3 reads CASRGSPSF. In DNA, the CDR3 is TGTGCCAGCAGGGGCTCTCCGTCCTTT.

This clone was found once. CDR3 in DNA: TGTGCCAGCAGCCAGACAGTGAACACTGAAGCTTTCTTT. As protein: CASSQTVNTEAFF. The chain couples TRBV11-2 to TRBJ1-1, with D possibly being TRBD1 (5 bases). The germline V and J ends were trimmed by 5 bases and 0 bases, with 7 bases remaining between them. CDR3 length: 13 amino acids. Germline assignment: CDR1 SGHAT and CDR2 FQNNGV.

This chain joins TRBV5-1 and TRBJ2-3; the match to TRBD2 covers 8 bases. Per germline, CDR1 SGHRS and CDR2 YFSETQ. The CDR3 is made up of 16 amino acids. Trimming removed 6 bases from V and 4 bases from J; junction bases left unmatched: 13. The CDR3 protein is CASIPDGRANSDTQYF. CDR3 in DNA: TGCGCCAGCATCCCGGACGGGAGGGCCAATTCAGATACGCAGTATTTT.

This clone was observed a handful of times. CDR3 DNA: TGCGCCAGCAGCTTGGTTAGCGACACCGGGGAGCTGTTTTTT. As protein: CASSLVSDTGELFF. The chain has TRBV5-1 and TRBJ2-2; TRBD2 is a possible D gene (5 bases). Germline V gene sequence: CDR1 SGHRS, CDR2 YFSETQ. This CDR3 comprises 14 residues. Trimming removed 0 bases from V and 3 bases from J, with 6 bases in between.

V and J are TRBV4-1 and TRBJ2-7, with D possibly being TRBD1 (5 bases). The CDR3 has 17 residues. Trimming removed 1 base at V and 2 bases at J, with 18 bases between. Germline CDR1 is MGHRA and CDR2 is YSYEKL. This chain's CDR3 is CASSQVSVLGAAYEQYF. CDR3 sequence (DNA): TGCGCCAGCAGCCAAGTATCTGTACTTGGGGCTGCCTACGAGCAGTACTTC.

In this sample, this clone turned up once. The chain couples TRBV7-2 to TRBJ1-3; possible D gene TRBD1, 6 bases. This CDR3 contains 15 residues. Per the germline V gene, CDR1 is SGHTA and CDR2 is FQGNSA. Trimming removed 4 bases from V and 4 bases from J, with 14 bases in between. In DNA, the CDR3 is TGTGCCAGCAGCTCCCTAGGGGGATCAGGAAACACCATATATTTT. This codes for CASSSLGGSGNTIYF.

The rearrangement links TRBV6-6 to TRBJ2-5; TRBD1 matches 11 bases. Germline V CDR1 and CDR2: MNHNY, SVGAGI (reference sequence). The J segment lost 1 base and the V segment lost 6 bases, leaving 4 bases of the junction unmatched. CDR3 length equals 15 residues. The CDR3 region has the DNA TGTGCCAGCAGCCCCGGGACAGGGGGCCAAGAGACCCAGTACTTC. It is translated as CASSPGTGGQETQYF.

V is TRBV5-8 and J is TRBJ2-7, with D perhaps TRBD1 (6 bases). Looked up from germline, CDR1 is SGHTS and CDR2 is YDEGEE. Deletions cut 0 bases from V and 1 base from J, with 11 bases between. CDR3 length: 15 residues. The CDR3 nucleotides are TGTGCCAGCAGCTTGGCCGGGACACCTTCCTACGAGCAGTACTTC. It is translated as CASSLAGTPSYEQYF. The entire variable domain, with the rest obtained from reference TRBV5-8 and TRBJ2-7, is as follows: EAGVTQSPTHLIKTRGQQATLRCSPISGHTSVYWYQQALGLGLQFLLWYDEGEERNRGNFPPRFSGRQFPNYSSELNVNALELEDSALYLCASSLAGTPSYEQYFGPGTRLTVT.

The V call is TRBV10-3, the J call TRBJ1-1, with TRBD1 as a possible D gene (5 bases). Germline CDR1 ENHRY, CDR2 SYGVKD. The CDR3 is 12 residues long. V lost 5 bases and J 4 bases, leaving 8 bases between the germline ends. CDR3 residues: CAISSGGTEAFF. DNA of the CDR3: TGTGCCATCAGTTCGGGGGGCACTGAAGCTTTCTTT.

The rearrangement uses TRBV11-2 and TRBJ2-7; a weak D match, TRBD1 (6 bases). V was trimmed by 0 bases and J by 2 bases, leaving 11 bases between them. CDR1 and CDR2 (germline): SGHAT, FQNNGV. CDR3 length equals 15 residues. CDR3 residues: CASSLDATGAYEQYF. The CDR3 bases are TGTGCCAGCAGCTTAGATGCGACAGGAGCCTACGAGCAGTACTTC. Full variable domain (outside the CDR3, taken from reference TRBV11-2 and TRBJ2-7): EAGVAQSPRYKIIEKRQSVAFWCNPISGHATLYWYQQILGQGPKLLIQFQNNGVVDDSQLPKDRFSAERLKGVDSTLKIQPAKLEDSAVYLCASSLDATGAYEQYFGPGTRLTVT.

The genes are TRBV19 and TRBJ1-2, with D hard to call. Per the germline V gene, CDR1 is LNHDA and CDR2 is SQIVND (reference sequence). The CDR3 loop spans 15 amino acids. Trimming stripped 6 bases from V and 3 bases from J, with 17 bases between. In DNA, the CDR3 is TGTGCCAGTAGCCCCAACGGGGAGTGGTACTATGGCTACACCTTC. It yields the protein CASSPNGEWYYGYTF. The full variable domain, with the rest looked up from reference TRBV19 and TRBJ1-2, is DGGITQSPKYLFRKEGQNVTLSCEQNLNHDAMYWYRQDPGQGLRLIYYSQIVNDFQKGDIAEGYSVSREKKESFPLTVTSAQKNPTAFYLCASSPNGEWYYGYTFGSGTRLTVV.

This clone was detected a few times. This CDR3 is also generated by other DNA sequences in the sample. The chain combines TRBV27 with TRBJ1-2; D is perhaps TRBD1 (5 bases). The ends were cut back, 5 bases at V and 4 bases at J, with 14 bases in the middle. Germline assignment: CDR1 MNHEY and CDR2 SMNVEV (reference sequence). The CDR3 is 14 amino acids. DNA of the CDR3: TGTGCCAGCAGTCTCTCAGGGCAGGGCTATGGCTACACCTTC. This codes for CASSLSGQGYGYTF.

This clone showed up just once. One end of the junction does not line up with germline, which may come from a read error. The V and J genes are TRBV7-7 and TRBJ2-5; 11 bases line up with TRBD2. Germline CDR1 is SSHAT and CDR2 is FNYEAQ (reference sequence). CDR3 length: 15 residues. The CDR3 DNA reads as TGTGCTAGCAGCCCCTCGACTAGCGGGGAAGAGGCCCAGTACTTC. It specifies CASSPSTSGEEAQYF.

The chain is built from TRBV5-6 and TRBJ2-5; TRBD2 is a possible D gene (6 bases). Germline CDR1 reads SGHDT; CDR2 reads YYEEEE. V was shortened by 4 bases and J by 5 bases, with 15 bases between the two germline ends. This CDR3 comprises 14 residues. For the CDR3, the DNA is TGTGCCAGCAGCGTACCAGCGGGCGGGGAGACCCAGTACTTC. This codes for CASSVPAGGETQYF.

This clone was seen a few times. This chain links TRBV6-6 with TRBJ2-7; TRBD2 might be the D (6 bases). This CDR3 spans 13 amino acids. Germline V gene data show CDR1 as MNHNY and CDR2 as SVGAGI (reference sequence). V gave up 6 bases and J gave up 2 bases, with 11 bases separating them. The CDR3 coding sequence is TGTGCCAGCAGGAGCGGGCAAGCCTACGAGCAGTACTTC. Translating gives CASRSGQAYEQYF.

The chain links TRBV19 to TRBJ1-2; D may be TRBD1 (5 bases). Trimming removed 3 bases at V and 4 bases at J, with 9 bases between. The V gene's germline CDR1 is LNHDA and CDR2 SQIVND (reference sequence). The CDR3 runs to 13 residues. The CDR3: CASSMDGGYGYTF. The CDR3 DNA is TGTGCCAGTAGTATGGACGGGGGCTATGGCTACACCTTC.

The chain couples TRBV5-8 to TRBJ1-4; a possible D gene is TRBD1 (6 bases). The CDR3 is made up of 15 amino acids. Trimming took 1 base from V and 2 from J, leaving 9 bases between them. Germline CDR1 and CDR2: SGHTS and YDEGEE. The CDR3 sequence is CASSLSGATNEKLFF. Here the CDR3 DNA reads TGTGCCAGCAGCTTGTCAGGGGCCACTAATGAAAAACTGTTTTTT.

V is TRBV6-1 and J is TRBJ2-6; TRBD2 is a possible D gene (6 bases). Germline V gene sequence: CDR1 MNHNS, CDR2 SASEGT. This CDR3 region has 13 residues. Trimming cost V 11 bases and J 0 bases, with 8 bases left between them. This CDR3 reads CASGDSGANVLTF. Written as DNA, the CDR3 is TGTGCCTCGGGGGACTCTGGGGCCAACGTCCTGACTTTC.

The chain uses TRBV9 and TRBJ2-2; TRBD1 aligns across 8 bases. V trimming: 3 bases; J trimming: 5 bases; junction bases outside the gene matches: 3. The CDR3 is 14 amino acids. The germline V gene encodes CDR1 SGDLS and CDR2 YYNGEE. CDR3 coding DNA: TGTGCCAGCAGCGCCAGGACAGGGACCGGGGAGCTGTTTTTT. Its translation is CASSARTGTGELFF.